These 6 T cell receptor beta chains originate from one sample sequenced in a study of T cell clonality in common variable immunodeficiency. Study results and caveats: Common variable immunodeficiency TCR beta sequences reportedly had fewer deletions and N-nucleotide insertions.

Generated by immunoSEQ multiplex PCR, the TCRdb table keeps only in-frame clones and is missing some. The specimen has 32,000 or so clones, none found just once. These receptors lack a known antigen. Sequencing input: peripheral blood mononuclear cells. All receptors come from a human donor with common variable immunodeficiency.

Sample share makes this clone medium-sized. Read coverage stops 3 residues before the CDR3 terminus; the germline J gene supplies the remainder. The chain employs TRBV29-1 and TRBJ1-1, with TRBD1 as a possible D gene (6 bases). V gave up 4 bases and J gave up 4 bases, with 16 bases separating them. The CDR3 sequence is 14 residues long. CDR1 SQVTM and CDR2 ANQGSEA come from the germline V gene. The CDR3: CSVAGVIGVTEAFF. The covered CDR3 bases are TGCAGCGTTGCAGGGGTTATAGGAGTCACTGAA. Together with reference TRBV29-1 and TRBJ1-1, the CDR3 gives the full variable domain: SAVISQKPSRDICQRGTSLTIQCQVDSQVTMMFWYRQQPGQSLTLIATANQGSEATYESGFVIDKFPISRPNLTFSTLTVSNMSPEDSSIYLCSVAGVIGVTEAFFGQGTRLTVV.

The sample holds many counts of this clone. The CDR3 loop reads CSVRSGGTDTQYF. The sequenced part of the CDR3 DNA is TGCAGCGTTAGAAGCGGGGGCACAGATACG. The chain uses TRBV29-1 and TRBJ2-3; 7 bases align to TRBD2. Read data end 3 residues before the CDR3 end; the end is taken from the germline J gene. Germline V gene data show CDR1 as SQVTM and CDR2 as ANQGSEA. The CDR3 spans 13 residues. After removal of 5 bases from V and 1 base from J, the junction contained 3 bases not matched to a gene.

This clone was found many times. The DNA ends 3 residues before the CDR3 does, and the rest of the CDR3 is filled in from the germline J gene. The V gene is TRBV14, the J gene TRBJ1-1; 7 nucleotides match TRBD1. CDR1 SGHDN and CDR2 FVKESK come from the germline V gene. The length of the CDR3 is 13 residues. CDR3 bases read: TGTGCCAGCAGCCGGGATAGGACAGGCGAA. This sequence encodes CASSRDRTGE. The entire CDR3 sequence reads CASSRDRTGEAFF.

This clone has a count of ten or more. The part of the CDR3 DNA that was read is TGCGCCAGCAGCATAGGCGGCTCTGAGGGGAACTATGGC. Protein product: CASSIGGSEGNYG. The entire CDR3 reads CASSIGGSEGNYGYTF. The J gene is TRBJ1-2, the V gene TRBV5-1; a weak D match, TRBD1 (5 bases). The read gets to within 3 residues of the CDR3 end, and the germline J gene fills in the rest. Trimming pared 4 bases from V and 2 bases from J, leaving 18 bases between. The CDR3 is 16 amino acids. Germline V lookup: CDR1 SGHRS, CDR2 YFSETQ.

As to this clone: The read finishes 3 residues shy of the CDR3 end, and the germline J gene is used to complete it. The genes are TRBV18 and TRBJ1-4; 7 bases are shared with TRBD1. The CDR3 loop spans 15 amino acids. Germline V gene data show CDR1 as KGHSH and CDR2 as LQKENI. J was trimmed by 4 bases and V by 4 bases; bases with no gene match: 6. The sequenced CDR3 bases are TGTGCCAGCTCACGGTGGGACAGCGATAATGAAAAA. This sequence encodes CASSRWDSDNEK. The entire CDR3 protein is CASSRWDSDNEKLFF.

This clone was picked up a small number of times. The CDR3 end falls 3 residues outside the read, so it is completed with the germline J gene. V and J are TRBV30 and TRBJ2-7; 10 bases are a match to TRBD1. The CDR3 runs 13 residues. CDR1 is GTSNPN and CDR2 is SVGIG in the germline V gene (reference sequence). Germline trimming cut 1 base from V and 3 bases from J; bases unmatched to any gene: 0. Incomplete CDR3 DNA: TGTGCCTGGAGTGGGACAGGGGGCTACGAG. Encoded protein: CAWSGTGGYE. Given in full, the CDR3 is CAWSGTGGYEQYF.